This is a list of T cell receptor beta chains from one sample in a study of post-analysis software for immune sequencing data. In TCRdb, the PCR reads were re-called with MiXCR into one record per CDR3 protein. This table has 650,000 to 900,000 distinct CDR3 sequences, around 45% appearing once. Sequencing used blood. Receptor source: a girl between 10 and 17 years old with multiple sclerosis. Each CDR3 is given with its conserved first and last residue. The order of the fields is J gene, V gene, D gene, clone size, CDR3 protein, CDR3 DNA. The D gene is left open where the match is weak. Rows give clone size only sometimes, using once, few, many, or a class for an expanded clone.

J: TRBJ2-1; V: TRBV24-1; D: .; size: .; CDR3: CATTEQFF; DNA: TGTGCCACCACTGAGCAGTTCTTC
J: TRBJ2-7; V: TRBV20-1; D: .; size: .; CDR3: CSARAADTPYEQYF; DNA: TGCAGTGCTAGGGCGGCGGACACTCCCTACGAGCAGTACTTC
J: TRBJ2-3; V: TRBV28; D: .; size: many; CDR3: CASSPTGINTQYF; DNA: TGTGCCAGCAGTCCCACAGGGATTAATACGCAGTATTTT
J: TRBJ2-3; V: TRBV3-1; D: TRBD2; size: .; CDR3: CASSQVLSGDTDTQYF; DNA: TGTGCCAGCAGCCAAGTTCTAAGCGGGGACACAGATACGCAGTATTTT
J: TRBJ1-6; V: TRBV4-3; D: .; size: .; CDR3: CASSQDRRSPLHF; DNA: TGCGCCAGCAGCCAAGACAGGCGGTCACCCCTCCACTTT
J: TRBJ2-1; V: TRBV12-3/TRBV12-4; D: .; size: .; CDR3: CASSFTQSYNEQFF; DNA: TGTGCCAGCAGTTTCACACAGAGTTACAATGAGCAGTTCTTC
J: TRBJ2-3; V: TRBV12-3/TRBV12-4; D: .; size: few; CDR3: CASSLGGRGLDTQYF; DNA: TGTGCCAGCAGTTTAGGAGGGAGAGGTTTAGATACGCAGTATTTT
J: TRBJ2-3; V: TRBV28; D: .; size: few; CDR3: CASSLEWLGGDSYTDTQYF; DNA: TGTGCCAGCAGTTTAGAGTGGCTGGGCGGGGATAGTTACACAGATACGCAGTATTTT
J: TRBJ2-2; V: TRBV29-1; D: .; size: .; CDR3: CSATRGAGELFF; DNA: TGCAGCGCCACCCGAGGTGCCGGGGAGCTGTTTTTT
J: TRBJ2-7; V: TRBV29-1; D: .; size: few; CDR3: CSVEDHDSYEQYF; DNA: TGCAGCGTTGAAGATCACGACAGCTACGAGCAGTACTTC
J: TRBJ2-7; V: TRBV13; D: .; size: few; CDR3: CASSLQGFRYEQYF; DNA: TGTGCCAGCAGCCTCCAGGGATTCAGGTACGAGCAGTACTTC
J: TRBJ2-5; V: TRBV6-6; D: .; size: few; CDR3: CASSNTQETQYF; DNA: TGTGCCAGCAGTAATACCCAAGAGACCCAGTACTTC
J: TRBJ2-1; V: TRBV20-1; D: TRBD2; size: few; CDR3: CSAPGFAGGYNEQFF; DNA: TGCAGTGCTCCAGGCTTTGCGGGGGGGTACAATGAGCAGTTCTTC
J: TRBJ2-7; V: TRBV29-1; D: .; size: .; CDR3: CSVDSGTHTRTYEQYF; DNA: TGCAGCGTTGACTCCGGGACACACACTCGTACCTACGAGCAGTACTTC
J: TRBJ2-4; V: TRBV10-3; D: .; size: few; CDR3: CAIKPDLAKNIQYF; DNA: TGTGCCATCAAACCGGACTTAGCCAAAAACATTCAGTACTTC
J: TRBJ1-4; V: TRBV25-1; D: .; size: .; CDR3: CASSGPGDNEKLFF; DNA: TGTGCCAGCAGTGGACCAGGAGATAATGAAAAACTGTTTTTT
J: TRBJ2-7; V: TRBV5-1; D: .; size: .; CDR3: CASSLEWGHGGEQYF; DNA: TGCGCCAGCAGCTTGGAGTGGGGACACGGGGGCGAGCAGTACTTC
J: TRBJ1-2; V: TRBV6-1; D: .; size: .; CDR3: CASSADIPAGYTF; DNA: TGTGCCAGCAGCGCGGACATCCCCGCGGGCTACACCTTC
J: TRBJ1-2; V: TRBV20-1; D: TRBD1; size: .; CDR3: CSAGGQGGGYTF; DNA: TGCAGTGCTGGAGGACAGGGGGGCGGCTACACCTTC
J: TRBJ1-2; V: TRBV12-3/TRBV12-4; D: .; size: .; CDR3: CASRLGHRDYGYTF; DNA: TGTGCCAGCAGGTTGGGTCACAGGGACTATGGCTACACCTTC
J: TRBJ2-7; V: TRBV10-3; D: .; size: .; CDR3: CAISGPTDYEQYF; DNA: TGTGCCATCAGTGGTCCAACAGATTACGAGCAGTACTTC
J: TRBJ2-5; V: TRBV20-1; D: TRBD2; size: few; CDR3: CSAVSSGAGETQYF; DNA: TGCAGTGCTGTATCTAGCGGGGCGGGAGAGACCCAGTACTTC
J: TRBJ2-1; V: TRBV7-9; D: .; size: .; CDR3: CASSPQSGHNEQFF; DNA: TGTGCCAGCAGCCCCCAGTCGGGACACAATGAGCAGTTCTTC
J: TRBJ2-5; V: TRBV15; D: .; size: .; CDR3: CATKVGVLGTQETQYF; DNA: TGTGCCACCAAAGTGGGGGTTCTTGGGACACAAGAGACCCAGTACTTC
J: TRBJ1-1; V: TRBV5-1; D: .; size: .; CDR3: CASSLPGNRDNTEAFF; DNA: TGCGCCAGCAGCCTCCCAGGGAACAGGGATAACACTGAAGCTTTCTTT
J: TRBJ2-7; V: TRBV5-1; D: .; size: .; CDR3: CASSLGEVSYEQYF; DNA: TGCGCCAGCAGCTTGGGTGAGGTCTCCTACGAGCAGTACTTC
J: TRBJ2-3; V: TRBV12-3/TRBV12-4; D: .; size: .; CDR3: CASSPHTGDTQYF; DNA: TGTGCCAGCAGTCCCCATACAGGAGATACGCAGTATTTT
J: TRBJ1-6; V: TRBV7-8; D: .; size: few; CDR3: CASSLGGSSPLHF; DNA: TGTGCCAGCAGCTTAGGGGGTAGTTCACCCCTCCACTTT
J: TRBJ2-1; V: TRBV5-1; D: .; size: .; CDR3: CASSSRGQGWQFF; DNA: TGCGCCAGCAGCTCCCGGGGGCAGGGGTGGCAGTTCTTC
J: TRBJ2-1; V: TRBV7-6; D: .; size: .; CDR3: CASTSAVTEQFF; DNA: TGTGCCAGCACCTCCGCGGTTACTGAGCAGTTCTTC
J: TRBJ2-1; V: TRBV27; D: .; size: few; CDR3: CASSPDRSLQFF; DNA: TGTGCCAGCAGTCCCGACCGGTCTCTGCAGTTCTTC
J: TRBJ2-3; V: TRBV5-6; D: TRBD2; size: .; CDR3: CASSLRPSGLRTDTQYF; DNA: TGTGCCAGCAGCTTGAGGCCTAGCGGATTACGCACAGATACGCAGTATTTT
J: TRBJ2-5; V: TRBV5-1; D: .; size: .; CDR3: CASSLEGAVETQYF; DNA: TGCGCCAGCAGCTTGGAGGGCGCAGTGGAGACCCAGTACTTC
J: TRBJ2-3; V: TRBV5-1; D: TRBD1; size: few; CDR3: CASSPGQGRSTDTQYF; DNA: TGCGCCAGCAGCCCCGGACAGGGACGGAGTACAGATACGCAGTATTTT
J: TRBJ1-1; V: TRBV12-3/TRBV12-4; D: .; size: .; CDR3: CASRRDTEAFF; DNA: TGTGCCAGCAGAAGAGACACTGAAGCTTTCTTT
J: TRBJ2-7; V: TRBV27; D: TRBD2; size: .; CDR3: CASSSLSGSGYEQYF; DNA: TGTGCCAGCAGTTCCCTGAGCGGGAGTGGGTACGAGCAGTACTTC
J: TRBJ2-5; V: TRBV7-2; D: .; size: .; CDR3: CASSFPRVAQYF; DNA: TGTGCCAGCAGCTTTCCCCGTGTAGCCCAGTACTTC
J: TRBJ1-2; V: TRBV5-1; D: TRBD1; size: .; CDR3: CASSLAGQGSDYGYTF; DNA: TGCGCCAGCAGCTTGGCGGGACAGGGGTCTGACTATGGCTACACCTTC
J: TRBJ2-1; V: TRBV6-6; D: .; size: .; CDR3: CASHGVKAYNEQFF; DNA: TGTGCCAGCCATGGGGTTAAGGCTTACAATGAGCAGTTCTTC